This passage covers 18 T cell receptor beta chains from one sample sequenced in a study of T-cell memory formation after mild COVID-19. TCRdb redid the calling of the 5' RACE reads with MiXCR, one entry per CDR3 protein. This table holds fewer than 350,000 distinct CDR3 sequences, 7.5% to 9.5% found once. The sample was PBMCs or a T cell subset sorted from them (not recorded which). The receptors stem from a man aged 18 to 30 who had mild COVID-19 (a few samples of this study predate the infection). Cell type and time point are not known.

This clonotype was detected many times. The chain has TRBV7-2 and TRBJ2-7, with D perhaps TRBD1 or TRBD2 (5 bases each). V was clipped by 5 bases and J by 2 bases, with 13 bases between them. Germline V gene lookup returns CDR1 SGHTA and CDR2 FQGNSA. The CDR3 is 14 residues long. Written as DNA, the CDR3 is TGTGCCAGCAGCCTAGGGATGGGGGCCTACGAGCAGTACGTC. It translates to CASSLGMGAYEQYV.

This clonotype occurred many times. The rearrangement joins TRBV6-6 to TRBJ2-7; a possible D gene is TRBD1 (6 bases). Trimming took 2 bases from V and 4 from J, leaving 12 bases between them. Germline V lookup: CDR1 MNHNY, CDR2 SVGAGI (reference sequence). CDR3 length: 14 residues. The CDR3 loop reads CASSYGQDRYEQYF. In DNA form, the CDR3 reads TGTGCCAGCAGTTACGGTCAGGACAGATACGAGCAGTACTTC.

V and J are TRBV28 and TRBJ2-4; TRBD1 matches at 7 bases. CDR1 and CDR2 from the germline V gene are MDHEN and SYDVKM. There are 14 residues in the CDR3. V trimming: 7 bases; J trimming: 6 bases; junction bases outside the gene matches: 9. CDR3 loop: CASMTGTAPNIQYF. The CDR3 DNA reads TGTGCCAGCATGACTGGGACAGCCCCAAACATTCAGTACTTC. The variable domain in full, with the rest retrieved from reference TRBV28 and TRBJ2-4, is DVKVTQSSRYLVKRTGEKVFLECVQDMDHENMFWYRQDPGLGLRLIYFSYDVKMKEKGDIPEGYSVSREKKERFSLILESASTNQTSMYLCASMTGTAPNIQYFGAGTRLSVL.

This clonotype appeared many times. The chain links TRBV5-1 to TRBJ1-1; D gene uncertain. Per germline, CDR1 SGHRS and CDR2 YFSETQ. Trimming took off 3 bases at V and 1 base at J, with 10 bases between the two ends. CDR3 length equals 14 residues. CDR3 coding DNA: TGCGCCAGCAGCTCGGCGGCATCGAACACTGAAGCTTTCTTT. This encodes CASSSAASNTEAFF.

V is TRBV6-5 and J is TRBJ2-1; unclear D gene. Germline CDR1 is MNHEY and CDR2 is SVGAGI. The CDR3 extends over 14 amino acids. Trimming left V 6 bases short and J 4 bases short, with 13 bases between. The CDR3 spells CASRIQGSYNEQFF. The CDR3 DNA is TGTGCCAGCAGGATCCAAGGGTCTTACAATGAGCAGTTCTTC.

The chain combines TRBV5-5 with TRBJ1-1; D remains unclear. This CDR3 region has 14 residues. From germline, CDR1 is SGHKS and CDR2 YYEKEE (reference sequence). V was clipped by 4 bases and J by 0 bases, with 10 bases between them. The CDR3 DNA reads TGTGCCAGCAGCATGGCGGGCATGAACACTGAAGCTTTCTTT. It is translated as CASSMAGMNTEAFF.

This clonotype was found a few times. The rearrangement uses TRBV7-2 and TRBJ2-7; D may be TRBD1 or TRBD2 (6 bases each). V lost 2 bases and J 3 bases, leaving 14 bases between the germline ends. The CDR3 is 15 residues long. CDR1 and CDR2 from the germline V gene are SGHTA and FQGNSA. CDR3 region: CASSLSRGTLYEQYF. The CDR3 DNA reads TGTGCCAGCAGCTTATCCCGGGGGACACTCTACGAGCAGTACTTC. Drawing the rest from reference TRBV7-2 and TRBJ2-7, the complete variable domain is GAGVSQSPSNKVTEKGKDVELRCDPISGHTALYWYRQSLGQGLEFLIYFQGNSAPDKSGLPSDRFSAERTGGSVSTLTIQRTQQEDSAVYLCASSLSRGTLYEQYFGPGTRLTVT.

CDR3 DNA: TGTGCCAGCAGCAGAGGTCAAACCCGCCCCTATGGCTACACCTTC. This codes for CASSRGQTRPYGYTF. The chain recombines TRBV6-2 or TRBV6-3 with TRBJ1-2; no clear D. V shed 6 bases and J shed 4 bases, with 18 bases lying between them. The CDR3 has 15 residues. From germline, CDR1 is MNHEY and CDR2 SVGEGT.

The chain recombines TRBV6-6 with TRBJ1-1; D unclear. The V gene's germline CDR1 is MNHNY and CDR2 SVGAGI (reference sequence). This CDR3 region has 16 residues. V was shortened by 6 bases and J by 0 bases, with 17 bases between the two germline ends. The CDR3: CASRYNSGNLNTEAFF. In nucleotides, the CDR3 is TGTGCCAGCAGATATAACTCGGGGAATTTGAACACTGAAGCTTTCTTT.

This clonotype was detected ten times or more. The chain links TRBV5-1 to TRBJ2-1; 7 nucleotides agree with TRBD1. Germline CDR1 reads SGHRS; CDR2 reads YFSETQ. V lost 2 bases and J lost 1; bases outside the gene matches: 3. This CDR3 contains 15 residues. CDR3 loop: CASSFGTDSYNEQFF. The CDR3 DNA is TGCGCCAGCAGCTTTGGGACAGATTCCTACAATGAGCAGTTCTTC.

This sequence joins TRBV6-5 and TRBJ2-7, with 8 bases that match TRBD1. The CDR3 covers 15 residues. Germline V CDR1 and CDR2: MNHEY, SVGAGI. The ends lost 5 bases at V and 3 bases at J; junction bases unmatched: 9. The CDR3 sequence is CASSALGTGSYEQYV. For the CDR3, the DNA is TGTGCCAGCAGTGCCCTCGGGACAGGAAGCTACGAGCAGTACGTC.

This clonotype was counted at least ten times. The chain employs TRBV4-2 and TRBJ1-4; D not resolved. Germline lookup yields CDR1 LGHNA and CDR2 YNFKEQ. With 0 bases removed from V and 8 bases from J, the gap between germline ends came to 13 bases. The CDR3 loop spans 15 amino acids. In DNA form, the CDR3 reads TGTGCCAGCAGCCAAGATCCGACCTCTCTCGAAAAACTGTTTTTT. Protein: CASSQDPTSLEKLFF.

This clonotype has just a few counts. The chain uses TRBV4-3 and TRBJ2-1, with 7 positions matching TRBD2. The V and J ends lost 1 base and 10 bases, in that order; junction bases with no gene match: 7. This CDR3 is built from 14 residues. CDR1 and CDR2 (germline): LGHNA, YSLEER. This CDR3 is CASSQAGGGPEQFF. The CDR3 DNA reads TGCGCCAGCAGCCAAGCCGGCGGGGGACCCGAGCAGTTCTTC.

This clonotype was observed at least ten times. The chain uses TRBV6-5 and TRBJ1-1; 11 positions agree with TRBD1. The CDR3 covers 14 residues. With V trimmed by 5 bases and J by 4 bases, 3 bases remained unmatched. The germline gives CDR1 MNHEY, CDR2 SVGAGI. This CDR3 is CASSGDRGFTEAFF. The CDR3 DNA is TGTGCCAGCAGTGGGGACAGGGGGTTCACTGAAGCTTTCTTT.

This clonotype was observed a few times. In DNA, the CDR3 is TGTGCCACCCAGCGGGACAGCACAGATACGCAGTATTTT. Its protein is CATQRDSTDTQYF. V gene TRBV6-5 combines with J gene TRBJ2-3; 7 nucleotides agree with TRBD2. Germline values: CDR1 MNHEY, CDR2 SVGAGI. V gave up 10 bases and J gave up 0 bases; unmatched junction bases: 4. The CDR3 is 13 residues long.

The chain links TRBV4-1 to TRBJ2-5, with a weak D call TRBD2 (6 bases). The germline CDR1 and CDR2 sequences are MGHRA and YSYEKL. Trimming left V 6 bases short and J 1 base short, with 9 bases between. This CDR3 has 13 amino acids. The CDR3 here is CASSGGFQETQYF. CDR3 nucleotides: TGCGCCAGCAGTGGGGGGTTCCAAGAGACCCAGTACTTC.

On this clonotype: Germline is not matched at one junction end, which may reflect a read error. This rearrangement joins TRBV7-7 to TRBJ2-5; 8 positions agree with TRBD2. Per the germline V gene, CDR1 is SSHAT and CDR2 is FNYEAQ (reference sequence). The CDR3 sequence is 14 residues long. CDR3 sequence reads: CASSPQRGRETQYF. DNA for the CDR3: TGTGCTAGCAGCCCCCAGCGGGGGAGAGAGACCCAGTACTTC.

At least ten counts were recorded for this clonotype. The chain combines TRBV3-1 with TRBJ2-3; 7 positions match TRBD2. Germline V CDR1 and CDR2: LGHDT, YNNKEL (reference sequence). This CDR3 is built from 15 residues. The V and J ends lost 4 bases and 2 bases, in that order; junction bases with no gene match: 6. CDR3 amino acids: CASSPTAGNTDTQYF. Here the CDR3 DNA reads TGTGCCAGCAGCCCCACAGCGGGGAACACAGATACGCAGTATTTT.